Presented here are 25 T cell receptor beta chains from one specimen sequenced in a study of T cells in Graves' hyperthyroidism and ophthalmopathy. The source material, RNA transcripts, was used to amplify TCR beta CDR3 regions. The HTBI set primed first-round TCR CDR3 RT-PCR. TCRdb re-analysed the multiplex PCR reads in MiXCR, keeping a single row per CDR3 protein. The sample includes about 540,000 distinct CDR3 sequences, roughly 46% of them seen just once. Material: peripheral blood or thyroid tissue (not recorded which). The receptors were sampled from a woman under 30 with Graves' hyperthyroidism.

This rearrangement joins TRBV5-1 to TRBJ2-3, with 9 bases aligning to TRBD2. Trimming removed 4 bases from V and 0 bases from J; junction bases left unmatched: 9. Germline CDR1 reads SGHRS; CDR2 reads YFSETQ. The CDR3 has 17 amino acids. Here the CDR3 reads CASSMTSGDGSTDTQYF. CDR3 DNA sequence: TGCGCCAGCAGCATGACTAGCGGAGACGGGAGCACAGATACGCAGTATTTT.

The chain links TRBV12-3 or TRBV12-4 to TRBJ1-2, with D unresolved. Trimming took off 4 bases at V and 5 bases at J, with 11 bases between the two ends. The CDR3 extends over 13 amino acids. CDR3 nucleotides: TGTGCCAGCAGTTACGGAAAAAAGTATGGCTACACCTTC. It encodes CASSYGKKYGYTF.

This chain links TRBV20-1 with TRBJ1-5, with a tentative D call TRBD1 (5 bases). Germline V gene sequence: CDR1 DFQATT, CDR2 SNEGSKA (reference sequence). There are 12 residues in the CDR3. Trimming pared 7 bases from V and 8 bases from J, leaving 15 bases between. CDR3 loop: CSVRDGGEPQHF. CDR3 bases: TGCAGTGTAAGGGACGGTGGCGAGCCCCAGCATTTT.

The rearrangement uses TRBV24-1 and TRBJ2-2; 8 bases align to TRBD1. The germline V gene has CDR1 KGHDR and CDR2 SFDVKD. CDR3 length: 17 residues. Trimming took 6 bases from V and 8 from J; bases not matched to a gene: 16. CDR3 residues: CATSMNGVGQGGGELFF. Written as DNA, the CDR3 is TGTGCCACCAGTATGAACGGGGTCGGACAGGGAGGAGGGGAGCTGTTTTTT.

The CDR3 coding sequence is TGTGCCAGTTCACAAGCGGACACTGAAGCTTTCTTT. It specifies CASSQADTEAFF. The genes are TRBV2 and TRBJ1-1; D gene ambiguous. CDR3 size: 12 residues. Looked up from germline, CDR1 is SNHLY and CDR2 is FYNNEI. Trimming stripped 9 bases from V and 3 bases from J, with 11 bases between.

This clonotype was detected many times. CDR3 DNA: TGTGCCAGCAGTTACCAAGGCTATGGCTACACCTTC. Translated, it gives CASSYQGYGYTF. The rearrangement links TRBV6-5 to TRBJ1-2; D call uncertain. Germline lookup yields CDR1 MNHEY and CDR2 SVGAGI. V was shortened by 2 bases and J by 4 bases, with 5 bases between the two germline ends. CDR3 length equals 12 residues.

This clonotype was seen at least ten times. J is TRBJ1-1 and V is TRBV20-1; a possible D gene is TRBD1 (5 bases). The CDR3 runs 15 residues. In germline, CDR1 is DFQATT, CDR2 SNEGSKA (reference sequence). Trimming stripped 0 bases from V and 4 bases from J, with 15 bases between. CDR3 in amino acids: CSARDRREGSTEAFF. The CDR3 DNA follows: TGCAGTGCTAGAGATCGGCGAGAGGGGAGCACTGAAGCTTTCTTT.

The rearrangement uses TRBV7-3 and TRBJ2-2, with 11 nucleotides matching TRBD2. CDR1 is SGHTA and CDR2 is FQGTGA in the germline V gene. This CDR3 region has 17 residues. Unmatched junction bases numbered 5, after V lost 2 bases and J lost 3 bases. CDR3 loop: CASSLVAGGDYTGELFF. The CDR3 DNA follows: TGTGCCAGCAGCTTAGTAGCGGGAGGGGATTACACCGGGGAGCTGTTTTTT.

This clonotype was counted ten times or more. The DNA for the CDR3 is TGTGCCAGCAGCTTCGGACAGCGAAACTCTGGAAACACCATATATTTT. It codes for CASSFGQRNSGNTIYF. The V call is TRBV7-2, the J call TRBJ1-3; a weak D match, TRBD1 (6 bases). Germline V gene data show CDR1 as SGHTA and CDR2 as FQGNSA. This CDR3 is 16 amino acids long. Trimming stripped 3 bases from V and 0 bases from J, with 12 bases between.

The table lists this clonotype with many counts. The J gene is TRBJ1-6, the V gene TRBV2; no reliable D call. The germline V gene encodes CDR1 SNHLY and CDR2 FYNNEI. The V end lost 4 bases, the J end lost 8 bases, and 12 bases lay between the germline ends. The length of the CDR3 is 14 residues. CDR3 sequence (DNA): TGTGCCAGCAGTGGAGGCCGCCTCGATTCACCCCTCCACTTT. Amino acid sequence: CASSGGRLDSPLHF.

This clonotype was seen ten or more times. V is TRBV29-1 and J is TRBJ1-1; TRBD1 matches 7 bases. Germline CDR1 SQVTM, CDR2 ANQGSEA. V shed 7 bases, J shed 0 bases, and the junction held 5 bases outside the gene matches. This CDR3 spans 13 amino acids. CDR3 nucleotide sequence: TGCAGCGCTTCGGGACAGCTGAACACTGAAGCTTTCTTT. Protein: CSASGQLNTEAFF.

This clonotype occurred a few times. The rearrangement uses TRBV10-3 and TRBJ2-1; 10 positions match TRBD2. The germline CDR1 and CDR2 sequences are ENHRY and SYGVKD. J lost 5 bases, V lost 7 bases, and 8 bases had no gene match. This CDR3 has 15 amino acids. The CDR3 sequence: CAINPAGGPDNEQFF. The CDR3 DNA is TGTGCCATCAACCCAGCGGGAGGGCCCGACAATGAGCAGTTCTTC.

A word on this clonotype: A clone one base away is much larger, so this may be a read error. This chain joins TRBV6-2 or TRBV6-3 and TRBJ2-5; D gene uncertain. CDR1 is MNHEY, CDR2 SVGEGT, per germline. The CDR3 covers 12 residues. V was pared by 6 bases and J by 5 bases, with 10 bases between. This CDR3 reads CASRSGWETQYF. In DNA form, the CDR3 reads TGTGCCAGCAGATCAGGTTGGGAGACCCAGTACTTC.

This clonotype has a handful of counts. This chain uses TRBV20-1 with TRBJ1-4, with D unresolved. V was shortened by 0 bases and J by 9 bases, with 14 bases between the two germline ends. Looked up from germline, CDR1 is DFQATT and CDR2 is SNEGSKA (reference sequence). The CDR3 has 14 amino acids. DNA for the CDR3: TGCAGTGCTAGAGATCGGGCGGGAGGTAAAAAACTGTTTTTT. As protein: CSARDRAGGKKLFF.

This clonotype was counted ten times or more. J is TRBJ2-2 and V is TRBV10-3; TRBD2 is a possible D gene (5 bases). The V end was cut by 11 bases, the J end by 4 bases, with 17 bases between. CDR3 length: 14 residues. Germline CDR1 ENHRY, CDR2 SYGVKD. The CDR3 nucleotides are TGTGCCGTCAAATTCGGGATTCTCACCGGGGAGCTGTTTTTT. Translated, it gives CAVKFGILTGELFF.

This clonotype was counted many times. The chain links TRBV11-2 to TRBJ2-7; D gene uncertain. The V gene lost 5 bases and the J gene lost 0 bases, with 17 bases spanning the gap. The CDR3 is made up of 16 amino acids. CDR1 is SGHAT, CDR2 FQNNGV, per germline. CDR3 DNA: TGTGCCAGCAGCCCCCGGGTTGGGGAAAGCTCCTACGAGCAGTACTTC. Translation: CASSPRVGESSYEQYF.

The chain is built from TRBV10-3 and TRBJ1-2; TRBD1 matches 9 bases. Germline V gene data show CDR1 as ENHRY and CDR2 as SYGVKD. The CDR3 spans 15 residues. Trimming cost V 2 bases and J 1 base; bases outside gene matches: 2. This chain's CDR3 is CAISERTGDNYGYTF. The DNA of the CDR3 is TGTGCCATCAGTGAGCGGACAGGGGATAACTATGGCTACACCTTC.

The sample holds a few counts of this clonotype. This sequence joins TRBV27 and TRBJ1-1; possible D gene TRBD1, 5 bases. Trimming pared 5 bases from V and 2 bases from J, leaving 15 bases between. This CDR3 is 15 amino acids long. The germline gives CDR1 MNHEY, CDR2 SMNVEV (reference sequence). The CDR3 region is CASSPSGGPNTEAFF. For the CDR3, the DNA is TGTGCCAGCAGTCCGTCCGGGGGTCCCAACACTGAAGCTTTCTTT.

The chain combines TRBV6-2 or TRBV6-3 with TRBJ2-2; D not certain. Germline CDR1 reads MNHEY; CDR2 reads SVGEGT. The CDR3 runs 12 residues. Trimming cost V 8 bases and J 6 bases, with 10 bases left between them. DNA for the CDR3: TGTGCCAGCTATCGAGGCGCCGGGGAGCTGTTTTTT. Its protein product is CASYRGAGELFF.

This clonotype was picked up many times. The chain links TRBV7-9 to TRBJ2-7; possibly TRBD1 for D (6 bases). The V end lost 6 bases, the J end lost 2 bases, and 17 bases lay between the germline ends. This CDR3 has 15 residues. CDR1 SEHNR and CDR2 FQNEAQ come from the germline V gene (reference sequence). In DNA, the CDR3 is TGTGCCAGCAGTCCCCTGGATGGACAGACCTACGAGCAGTACTTC. Translating it yields CASSPLDGQTYEQYF.

The chain combines TRBV4-2 with TRBJ1-5, with 8 bases lining up with TRBD1. There are 15 residues in the CDR3. The J segment lost 6 bases and the V segment lost 4 bases, leaving 8 bases of the junction unmatched. Germline CDR1 and CDR2: LGHNA and YNFKEQ. CDR3 residues: CASSRTGSWSQPQHF. DNA for the CDR3: TGTGCCAGCAGCCGGACAGGGAGTTGGAGTCAGCCCCAGCATTTT.

With respect to this clonotype: The junction differs from germline at one of its ends, possibly a read error. This chain's CDR3 is CASSLAPGRAGELFF. Written as DNA, the CDR3 is TGTGCCAGCAGCTTAGCGCCCGGGAGGGCAGGGGAGTTGTTTTTT. The rearrangement joins TRBV7-2 to TRBJ2-2, with 8 bases lining up with TRBD2. The CDR3 loop spans 15 amino acids. Per the germline V gene, CDR1 is SGHTA and CDR2 is FQGNSA.

The table lists this clonotype with many counts. The V gene is TRBV24-1, the J gene TRBJ1-5; no firm D call. CDR1 is KGHDR and CDR2 is SFDVKD in the germline V gene. This CDR3 is 14 amino acids long. V was shortened by 5 bases and J by 0 bases, with 7 bases between the two germline ends. CDR3 sequence (DNA): TGTGCCACCAGTGGGACGGATAGCAATCAGCCCCAGCATTTT. Translating gives CATSGTDSNQPQHF.

The J gene is TRBJ2-1, the V gene TRBV24-1; TRBD2 aligns across 7 bases. The V and J ends lost 9 bases and 1 base, in that order; junction bases with no gene match: 8. The CDR3 spans 15 residues. Germline loops: CDR1 KGHDR, CDR2 SFDVKD. CDR3 sequence (DNA): TGTGCCACCGGGGAGGGAGAGGCGTCCTACAATGAGCAGTTCTTC. Its translation is CATGEGEASYNEQFF.

There are a few counts of this clonotype. This sequence joins TRBV7-9 and TRBJ1-1; TRBD1 is a possible D gene (5 bases). V lost 3 bases and J 5 bases, leaving 19 bases between the germline ends. CDR3 length: 16 amino acids. CDR1 is SEHNR, CDR2 FQNEAQ, per germline (reference sequence). CDR3: CASSLFGISEGTEAFF. The CDR3 DNA reads as TGTGCCAGCAGCTTGTTCGGGATTTCGGAGGGGACTGAAGCTTTCTTT.